Listed here are 27 T cell receptor beta chains from one sample, sequenced in a study of response to subunit inactivated influenza vaccine (dated by TCRdb to 2016 to 2018). This sample's time point label indicates: around 42 days after influenza vaccine administration. Receptor libraries were prepared by RT-PCR. Sequencing was performed on an Illumina HiSeq 2500. TCRdb took the public reads, trimmed them with fastp at Q25, ran MiXCR for clone calling and kept in-frame beta chains. Every entry covers one CDR3 protein and lists the most common genes and DNA from its rows. Across this sample there are a few hundred thousand distinct CDR3 sequences, with 11% seen only once. Around 12% of the sample comes from the top ten. Source: PBMCs from blood, taken 40 to 50 days after vaccination. The receptors were sampled from a man aged 50 or older who received an inactivated influenza vaccine. Donor details come from another sample of the same person, matched by shared clones.

This clonotype was observed at least ten times. The rearrangement links TRBV7-9 to TRBJ2-1; 9 bases map to TRBD2. CDR1 is SEHNR and CDR2 is FQNEAQ in the germline V gene (reference sequence). V lost 5 bases to trimming and J lost 5 bases; unmatched junction nucleotides: 4. The CDR3 runs 14 residues. Here the CDR3 reads CASSTSGGHNEQFF. CDR3 in DNA: TGTGCCAGCAGCACCAGCGGGGGGCACAATGAGCAGTTCTTC. The full variable domain, in which reference TRBV7-9 and TRBJ2-1 provide the parts outside the CDR3, is DTGVSQNPRHKITKRGQNVTFRCDPISEHNRLYWYRQTLGQGPEFLTYFQNEAQLEKSRLLSDRFSAERPKGSFSTLEIQRTEQGDSAMYLCASSTSGGHNEQFFGPGTRLTVL.

The sample holds a few counts of this clonotype. V is TRBV10-3 and J is TRBJ2-3; 7 nucleotides match TRBD2. This CDR3 region has 16 residues. The junction had 10 bases not matched to a gene; V was cut back by 6 bases and J by 1 base. Per germline, CDR1 ENHRY and CDR2 SYGVKD. The chain's CDR3 is CAISRGGARGTDTQYF. CDR3 sequence (DNA): TGTGCCATCAGCCGGGGAGGGGCGCGGGGCACAGATACGCAGTATTTT.

This clonotype appeared many times. The chain links TRBV7-2 to TRBJ2-3; D call uncertain. This CDR3 comprises 11 residues. V was shortened by 3 bases and J by 7 bases, with 5 bases between the two germline ends. CDR1 is SGHTA and CDR2 is FQGNSA in the germline V gene. CDR3 residues: CASSFSYTQYF. Here the CDR3 DNA reads TGTGCCAGCAGCTTTAGTTATACGCAGTATTTT.

This clonotype came up many times. This chain joins TRBV7-2 and TRBJ1-5; D is uncertain. The CDR3 covers 13 residues. The V gene lost 1 base and the J gene lost 4 bases, with 5 bases spanning the gap. Germline values: CDR1 SGHTA, CDR2 FQGNSA. Here the CDR3 reads CASSLGVNQPQHF. CDR3 nucleotides: TGTGCCAGCAGCTTAGGGGTAAATCAGCCCCAGCATTTT.

The chain recombines TRBV20-1 with TRBJ2-2; D unclear. The CDR3 totals 13 residues. Germline V gene lookup returns CDR1 DFQATT and CDR2 SNEGSKA (reference sequence). V dropped 2 bases and J dropped 8 bases, with 12 bases sitting between them. The CDR3, as DNA: TGCAGTGCTAGATACCCTTCCGGGGGGGAGCTGTTTTTT. As protein: CSARYPSGGELFF.

This clonotype has a count of ten or more. The J gene is TRBJ2-5, the V gene TRBV20-1; D remains ambiguous. The germline V gene has CDR1 DFQATT and CDR2 SNEGSKA (reference sequence). The CDR3 sequence is 12 residues long. V was shortened by 1 base and J by 1 base, with 4 bases between the two germline ends. The CDR3, as DNA: TGCAGTGCTAGAGGGTTCCAAGAGACCCAGTACTTC. This sequence encodes CSARGFQETQYF.

The chain carries TRBV12-3 or TRBV12-4 and TRBJ2-7, with D perhaps matching TRBD2 (6 bases). This CDR3 region has 13 residues. Trimming removed 6 bases from V and 3 bases from J, with 12 bases in between. The CDR3 DNA follows: TGTGCCAGCAGAACCGGGAGAGACTACGAGCAGTACTTC. It yields the protein CASRTGRDYEQYF.

The genes are TRBV20-1 and TRBJ1-1, with D possibly being TRBD1 (5 bases). CDR1 is DFQATT and CDR2 is SNEGSKA in the germline V gene (reference sequence). This CDR3 has 13 amino acids. V lost 3 bases and J lost 0, with 8 bases in between. Here the CDR3 reads CSARGTLNTEAFF. The CDR3 bases are TGCAGTGCTAGGGGGACCCTGAACACTGAAGCTTTCTTT.

J is TRBJ2-2 and V is TRBV3-1; D uncertain. The germline V gene encodes CDR1 LGHDT and CDR2 YNNKEL (reference sequence). V shed 4 bases and J shed 0 bases, with 6 bases lying between them. The CDR3 is made up of 14 amino acids. The CDR3 nucleotides read TGTGCCAGCAGCCCCACTACGAACACCGGGGAGCTGTTTTTT. This translates into CASSPTTNTGELFF.

This sequence joins TRBV7-3 and TRBJ2-3; TRBD1 matches 7 bases. The V gene's germline CDR1 is SGHTA and CDR2 FQGTGA. CDR3 length equals 12 residues. V gave up 5 bases and J gave up 9 bases; unmatched junction bases: 5. The CDR3 loop is CASSVETGTQYF. The CDR3 DNA follows: TGTGCCAGCAGCGTGGAGACAGGGACGCAGTATTTT.

This clonotype was seen many times. The V and J genes are TRBV12-3 or TRBV12-4 and TRBJ2-7; D unresolved. The CDR3 consists of 11 residues. The V end was cut by 5 bases, the J end by 7 bases, with 9 bases between. The CDR3 reads CASSLFREQYF. CDR3 in DNA: TGTGCCAGCAGTCTCTTTCGTGAGCAGTACTTC.

This clonotype was found a few times. This chain joins TRBV27 and TRBJ2-7, with a tentative D call TRBD1 (5 bases). Germline loops: CDR1 MNHEY, CDR2 SMNVEV (reference sequence). CDR3 length: 13 amino acids. The germline V and J ends were trimmed by 6 bases and 5 bases, with 14 bases remaining between them. The CDR3 bases are TGTGCCAGCAGAGGCAGGGTAGAGCACGAGCAGTACTTC. Translated, it gives CASRGRVEHEQYF.

The chain is built from TRBV28 and TRBJ2-5, with D hard to call. The germline V and J ends were trimmed by 2 bases and 3 bases, with 13 bases remaining between them. CDR1 is MDHEN and CDR2 is SYDVKM in the germline V gene. The CDR3 spans 15 residues. CDR3 loop: CASSLRTDLEETQYF. The DNA for the CDR3 is TGTGCCAGCAGTTTACGGACCGATCTTGAAGAGACCCAGTACTTC.

V and J are TRBV7-9 and TRBJ2-1, with 7 bases aligning to TRBD1. The CDR3 contains 16 residues. V trimming: 5 bases; J trimming: 2 bases; junction bases outside the gene matches: 9. Germline CDR1 reads SEHNR; CDR2 reads FQNEAQ (reference sequence). Here the CDR3 reads CASSLEGARAYNEQFF. The CDR3 coding sequence is TGTGCCAGCAGCCTTGAGGGGGCGCGGGCCTACAATGAGCAGTTCTTC. The variable domain in full, completed from reference TRBV7-9 and TRBJ2-1, reads DTGVSQNPRHKITKRGQNVTFRCDPISEHNRLYWYRQTLGQGPEFLTYFQNEAQLEKSRLLSDRFSAERPKGSFSTLEIQRTEQGDSAMYLCASSLEGARAYNEQFFGPGTRLTVL.

This clonotype occurred a few times. This chain uses TRBV12-3 or TRBV12-4 with TRBJ2-5, with a tentative D call TRBD2 (5 bases). CDR3 length: 13 amino acids. Trimming took 3 bases from V and 5 from J, leaving 10 bases between them. For the CDR3, the DNA is TGTGCCAGCAGTTTCGGGGTTACGGAGACCCAGTACTTC. It translates to CASSFGVTETQYF.

The chain combines TRBV6-4 with TRBJ2-3; weak D call: TRBD2 (6 bases). Per the germline V gene, CDR1 is MRHNA and CDR2 is SNTAGT. Between the trimmed V and J ends, which lost 3 bases and 4 bases, there was a span of 11 bases. CDR3 length: 14 residues. In DNA form, the CDR3 reads TGTGCCAGCAGTGAAACGGGGGAGGCAGATACGCAGTATTTT. Encoded protein: CASSETGEADTQYF.

This clonotype was recorded a few times. J is TRBJ2-3 and V is TRBV29-1; tentatively, D is TRBD2 (6 bases). CDR3 length: 16 amino acids. Trimming removed 4 bases at V and 1 base at J, with 18 bases between. CDR1 is SQVTM, CDR2 ANQGSEA, per germline. CDR3 in amino acids: CSVVSPRDFGTDTQYF. CDR3 DNA: TGCAGCGTTGTGTCCCCCCGGGACTTTGGCACAGATACGCAGTATTTT.

CDR3: CSATGTGPYEQYF. The CDR3 DNA is TGCAGTGCAACCGGGACAGGGCCCTACGAGCAGTACTTC. The chain has TRBV20-1 and TRBJ2-7; the match to TRBD1 covers 9 bases. This CDR3 has 13 residues. Trimming removed 6 bases from V and 2 bases from J; junction bases left unmatched: 5. Germline assignment: CDR1 DFQATT and CDR2 SNEGSKA (reference sequence).

This clonotype has more than one count but fewer than ten. The chain carries TRBV6-2 or TRBV6-3 and TRBJ1-6, with D unresolved. The V gene lost 6 bases and the J gene lost 10 bases, with 16 bases spanning the gap. The V gene's germline CDR1 is MNHEY and CDR2 SVGEGT. The CDR3 length is 14 residues. Written as DNA, the CDR3 is TGTGCCAGCAGACTTATCGTCTTACAGTCACCCCTCCACTTT. As protein: CASRLIVLQSPLHF.

This clonotype showed up just a few times. The V call is TRBV7-9, the J call TRBJ1-1, with a tentative D call TRBD1 (5 bases). V was trimmed by 5 bases and J by 2 bases, leaving 15 bases between them. In germline, CDR1 is SEHNR, CDR2 FQNEAQ (reference sequence). The CDR3 is made up of 15 amino acids. DNA of the CDR3: TGTGCCAGCAGCAACCGGGACGGATCAAACACTGAAGCTTTCTTT. Protein product: CASSNRDGSNTEAFF.

This clonotype was observed a handful of times. The chain combines TRBV6-2 or TRBV6-3 with TRBJ2-7; D ambiguous. The CDR3 has 14 residues. V was shortened by 6 bases and J by 0 bases, with 12 bases between the two germline ends. Germline V CDR1 and CDR2: MNHEY, SVGEGT. The CDR3 region is CASRSSASSYEQYF. In nucleotides, the CDR3 is TGTGCCAGCAGAAGTAGTGCAAGCTCCTACGAGCAGTACTTC.

This clonotype was picked up a small number of times. The chain combines TRBV7-9 with TRBJ2-1; no firm D call. CDR3 length equals 12 residues. Trimming removed 8 bases from V and 5 bases from J, with 10 bases in between. The germline V gene encodes CDR1 SEHNR and CDR2 FQNEAQ (reference sequence). This chain's CDR3 is CASASRDNEQFF. Here the CDR3 DNA reads TGTGCCAGCGCCTCGAGAGACAATGAGCAGTTCTTC.

This clonotype appeared a few times. V usage is TRBV27 and J usage is TRBJ2-4; D ambiguous. With 2 bases removed from V and 0 bases from J, the gap between germline ends came to 2 bases. CDR3 length: 13 amino acids. Germline V gene sequence: CDR1 MNHEY, CDR2 SMNVEV (reference sequence). The CDR3 sequence: CASSLTAKNIQYF. In DNA, the CDR3 is TGTGCCAGCAGTTTAACAGCCAAAAACATTCAGTACTTC.

This clonotype has more than one count but fewer than ten. This chain joins TRBV15 and TRBJ2-1; TRBD2 matches 8 bases. J lost 8 bases, V lost 1 base, and 7 bases had no gene match. Germline V gene sequence: CDR1 LNHNV, CDR2 YYDKDF (reference sequence). This CDR3 is built from 15 residues. The CDR3 DNA sequence: TGTGCCACCAGCAGAGTCGGAACTAGCGGTGATGAGCAGTTCTTC. Encoded protein: CATSRVGTSGDEQFF. The full variable domain, rest sourced from reference TRBV15 and TRBJ2-1, is DAMVIQNPRYQVTQFGKPVTLSCSQTLNHNVMYWYQQKSSQAPKLLFHYYDKDFNNEADTPDNFQSRRPNTSFCFLDIRSPGLGDTAMYLCATSRVGTSGDEQFFGPGTRLTVL.

This sequence joins TRBV21-1 and TRBJ2-7; TRBD2 was called by the table and not checked on the DNA. TRBV21-1 is shown as a pseudogene. The CDR3 extends over 12 amino acids. In nucleotides, the CDR3 is TGTGCCAGCAGCAAAGGGGCCAGCGAGCAGTACTTC. This codes for CASSKGASEQYF.

This clonotype was recorded at least ten times. This chain uses TRBV13 with TRBJ2-7, with D perhaps matching TRBD1 (5 bases). The germline CDR1 and CDR2 sequences are PRHDT and FYEKMQ (reference sequence). The CDR3 sequence is 14 residues long. V was cut by 3 bases and J by 2 bases, with 11 bases left in between. CDR3 residues: CASSFFQGPYEQYF. The CDR3, as DNA: TGTGCCAGCAGCTTTTTCCAGGGCCCCTACGAGCAGTACTTC.

This clonotype has a count of ten or more. The CDR3 coding sequence is TGCGCCAGCAGTTACGACAGAGGGGGCACTGAAGCTTTCTTT. Its translation is CASSYDRGGTEAFF. The chain recombines TRBV5-1 with TRBJ1-1; D is possibly TRBD1 (6 bases). V shed 5 bases and J shed 4 bases, with 15 bases lying between them. Germline lookup yields CDR1 SGHRS and CDR2 YFSETQ. CDR3 length: 14 residues.